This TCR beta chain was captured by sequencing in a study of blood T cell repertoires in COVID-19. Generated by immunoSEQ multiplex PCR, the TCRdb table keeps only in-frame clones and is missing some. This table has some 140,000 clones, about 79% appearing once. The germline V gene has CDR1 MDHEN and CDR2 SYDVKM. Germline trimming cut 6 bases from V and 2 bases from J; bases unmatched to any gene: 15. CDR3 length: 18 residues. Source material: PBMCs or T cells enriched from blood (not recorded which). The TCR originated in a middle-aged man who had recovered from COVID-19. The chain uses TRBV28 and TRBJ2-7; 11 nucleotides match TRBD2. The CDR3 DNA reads TGTGCCAGCAGGGAACTAGCGGGGGTCCTCCAGGGCCCCTACGAGCAGTACTTC. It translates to CASRELAGVLQGPYEQYF.